The rows below give T cell receptor beta chains drawn from one sample of a study of blood T cell repertoires in COVID-19. Repertoires were generated with immunoSEQ multiplex PCR, while TCRdb's copy carries only in-frame clones and drops some. The sample holds under 200,000 clones; under 90% are singletons and the top ten take approximately 7.7%. Sequencing was performed on PBMCs or T cells enriched from blood (not recorded which). The receptors were sampled from a woman in her forties or fifties who had recovered from COVID-19. CDR3s include the opening cysteine and the closing phenylalanine or tryptophan. Each record gives: V gene, J gene, D gene, clone size, CDR3 protein, CDR3 DNA. A D gene is named only where the DNA matches it firmly. Rows may omit the clone size; those that give it use once, few, many or a size class.

TRBV4-2,TRBJ1-4,.,.,CASSRQRATNEKLFF,TGTGCCAGCAGCCGACAGAGAGCAACTAATGAAAAACTGTTTTTT
TRBV2,TRBJ2-7,.,.,CASSSGSAQYF,TGTGCCAGCAGTTCCGGTTCCGCGCAGTACTTC
TRBV28,TRBJ2-1,TRBD2,.,CASQAGGGNEQFF,TGTGCCAGCCAGGCGGGCGGGGGAAATGAGCAGTTCTTC
TRBV6-5,TRBJ1-1,TRBD1,.,CASSSGGTEAFF,TGTGCCAGCAGCTCAGGGGGCACTGAAGCTTTCTTT
TRBV28,TRBJ1-6,TRBD1,.,CASSVPGQGNSALHF,TGTGCCAGCAGTGTACCGGGACAGGGTAATTCGGCCCTCCACTTT
TRBV9,TRBJ2-1,TRBD2,.,CASSPPSGGLSYNEQFF,TGTGCCAGCAGCCCCCCTAGCGGGGGCCTCTCCTACAATGAGCAGTTCTTC
TRBV21-1,TRBJ2-4,.,.,CASSKTGEWAKNIQYF,TGTGCCAGCAGCAAGACAGGGGAGTGGGCCAAAAACATTCAGTACTTC
TRBV27,TRBJ2-3,.,once,CASSLRQGLITDTQYF,TGTGCCAGCAGTTTAAGGCAGGGTCTAATCACAGATACGCAGTATTTT
TRBV7-9,TRBJ1-1,TRBD1,.,CASSKDRASEAFF,TGTGCCAGCAGCAAAGACAGGGCATCTGAAGCTTTCTTT
TRBV18,TRBJ1-1,TRBD1,.,CASSPGQDTEAFF,TGTGCCAGCTCACCGGGACAGGACACTGAAGCTTTCTTT
TRBV7-2,TRBJ1-5,.,.,CASSLGRNQPQHF,TGTGCCAGCAGCTTAGGGCGGAATCAGCCCCAGCATTTT
TRBV7-9,TRBJ1-2,.,.,CASSYIDRIYGYTF,TGTGCCAGCAGTTATATTGACAGGATCTATGGCTACACCTTC
TRBV6-1,TRBJ1-5,TRBD1,.,CASSDGQGGQPQHF,TGTGCCAGCAGTGACGGACAGGGAGGGCAGCCCCAGCATTTT
TRBV27,TRBJ2-7,.,.,CASRATGRNEQYF,TGTGCCAGCAGGGCGACAGGGAGGAACGAGCAGTACTTC
TRBV24-1,TRBJ2-5,TRBD1,.,CATSEGQGARETQYF,TGTGCCACCAGTGAAGGCCAGGGGGCTCGGGAGACCCAGTACTTC
TRBV11-2,TRBJ2-7,TRBD2,once,CASRDSGGSSYEQYF,TGTGCCAGCAGGGATAGCGGGGGGAGCTCCTACGAGCAGTACTTC
TRBV19,TRBJ1-5,TRBD1,.,CASSDGTGGGERPQHF,TGTGCCAGTAGCGACGGGACAGGGGGCGGGGAGCGGCCCCAGCATTTT
TRBV28,TRBJ2-7,TRBD1,.,CASSSHDRVGSYEQYF,TGTGCCAGCAGTTCCCATGACAGGGTGGGATCCTACGAGCAGTACTTC
TRBV7-3,TRBJ2-3,.,.,CASSLTSDKDTQYF,TGTGCCAGCAGCTTAACTAGTGACAAAGATACGCAGTATTTT
TRBV6-4,TRBJ2-1,.,.,CASSVEGNHEQFF,TGTGCCAGCAGTGTAGAGGGAAACCATGAGCAGTTCTTC
TRBV7-6,TRBJ2-1,TRBD1,few,CASSSQTGSEQFF,TGTGCCAGCAGCTCTCAGACAGGGAGTGAGCAGTTCTTC
TRBV12-5,TRBJ2-4,TRBD2,.,CASSSGGTDIQYF,TGTGCTAGCTCGAGCGGGGGGACGGACATTCAGTACTTC
TRBV5-4,TRBJ1-2,.,.,CASSDRRGVRYGYTF,TGTGCCAGCAGCGACCGGCGGGGGGTTCGGTATGGCTACACCTTC
TRBV11-2,TRBJ2-1,TRBD2,.,CASSLGSGSANEQFF,TGTGCCAGCAGCTTGGGTAGCGGGAGCGCCAATGAGCAGTTCTTC
TRBV13,TRBJ2-7,TRBD1,.,CASSLGDRGISYEQYF,TGTGCCAGCAGCCTCGGCGACAGGGGCATTTCTTACGAGCAGTACTTC
TRBV28,TRBJ1-5,.,.,CASSSVQVRNLYSNQPQHF,TGTGCCAGCAGTTCGGTCCAGGTGCGTAACCTTTATAGCAATCAGCCCCAGCATTTT
TRBV12-1,TRBJ2-4,.,.,CASSVCPGDIAKNIQYF,TGTGCCAGCAGCGTCTGCCCCGGGGACATAGCCAAAAACATTCAGTACTTC
TRBV7-3,TRBJ1-1,.,.,CASSLLGGNTEAFF,TGTGCCAGCAGCCTATTAGGGGGGAACACTGAAGCTTTCTTT
TRBV19,TRBJ1-4,.,once,CASSAREKLFF,TGTGCCAGTAGTGCTAGAGAAAAACTGTTTTTT
TRBV7-2,TRBJ1-5,.,few,CASSLASNQPQHF,TGTGCCAGCAGCTTAGCCTCCAATCAGCCCCAGCATTTT
TRBV5-1,TRBJ2-3,TRBD2,many,CASSPTQAGGTDTQYF,TGCGCCAGCAGCCCCACACAGGCGGGAGGCACAGATACGCAGTATTTT
TRBV4-3,TRBJ1-4,.,.,CASSPTGSREKLFF,TGCGCCAGCAGCCCCACAGGGTCCCGTGAAAAACTGTTTTTT
TRBV28,TRBJ2-1,TRBD2,.,CASSFPGGGFYEQFF,TGTGCCAGCAGTTTTCCGGGAGGAGGTTTCTATGAGCAGTTCTTC
TRBV28,TRBJ1-2,TRBD1,.,CASKGGVYGYTF,TGTGCCAGTAAAGGGGGCGTATATGGCTACACCTTC
TRBV28,TRBJ2-1,TRBD2,.,CASSFSPGERAGASNEQFF,TGTGCCAGCAGTTTCTCCCCGGGGGAGAGGGCGGGAGCCTCTAATGAGCAGTTCTTC
TRBV27,TRBJ1-1,.,.,CASSPGAGTEAFF,TGTGCCAGCAGCCCGGGAGCCGGAACTGAAGCTTTCTTT
TRBV6-5,TRBJ2-2,TRBD1,.,CASSYQGQGNTGELFF,TGTGCCAGCAGTTACCAAGGACAGGGTAACACCGGGGAGCTGTTTTTT
TRBV28,TRBJ1-5,.,.,CASSPTRGGANQPQHF,TGTGCCAGCAGTCCAACCAGAGGGGGGGCTAATCAGCCCCAGCATTTT
TRBV6-5,TRBJ1-1,.,once,CASSYSKSRGAEAFF,TGTGCCAGCAGTTACTCGAAGTCTAGGGGCGCTGAAGCTTTCTTT
TRBV28,TRBJ2-7,.,.,CATWRGGARIYEQYF,TGTGCCACCTGGCGCGGCGGGGCCCGGATCTACGAGCAGTACTTC
TRBV28,TRBJ1-5,.,.,CASRKNVEQPQHF,TGTGCCAGCAGAAAAAACGTAGAACAGCCCCAGCATTTT
TRBV2,TRBJ2-2,TRBD2,.,CASRGLAGATGELFF,TGTGCCAGCAGAGGACTAGCGGGAGCCACCGGGGAGCTGTTTTTT
TRBV7-2,TRBJ2-6,.,.,CASSLAASSGANVLTF,TGTGCCAGCAGCTTAGCCGCGAGCTCTGGGGCCAACGTCCTGACTTTC
TRBV10-3,TRBJ2-7,TRBD1,.,CAISYGTGEDKQYF,TGTGCCATCAGCTACGGGACAGGGGAGGATAAGCAGTACTTC
TRBV2,TRBJ2-7,.,.,CASNPESGSEQYF,TGTGCCAGCAATCCCGAATCGGGGTCCGAGCAGTACTTC
TRBV28,TRBJ2-7,.,.,CASSLLGDTYEQYF,TGTGCCAGCAGTTTACTCGGGGATACCTACGAGCAGTACTTC
TRBV12-5,TRBJ2-7,TRBD1,.,CASGNVRGNGYEQYF,TGTGCTAGTGGTAATGTCAGGGGGAACGGCTACGAGCAGTACTTC
TRBV5-1,TRBJ1-1,.,.,CASSLHGVATEEAFF,TGCGCCAGCAGCTTGCATGGAGTTGCCACGGAAGAAGCTTTCTTT
TRBV7-2,TRBJ2-2,TRBD2,few,CASSLWSGGTGELFF,TGTGCCAGCAGCTTATGGTCGGGGGGCACCGGGGAGCTGTTTTTT